These 18 T cell receptor beta chains were sequenced from one sample in a study of blood T cell repertoires in COVID-19. The method was immunoSEQ multiplex PCR; TCRdb's version includes in-frame clones alone and lacks a portion of them. The sample consists of roughly 300,000 clones, just over 85% of them appearing once. The sequenced sample was PBMCs or T cells enriched from blood (not recorded which). These receptor sequences come from a woman aged 40 to 50 with acute COVID-19.

The genes are TRBV28 and TRBJ1-1; perhaps TRBD1 as D (5 bases). Germline loops: CDR1 MDHEN, CDR2 SYDVKM. Trimming pared 1 base from V and 0 bases from J, leaving 6 bases between. The CDR3 has 14 residues. The CDR3: CASSLYRLNTEAFF. CDR3 nucleotides: TGTGCCAGCAGTTTATACAGGCTGAACACTGAAGCTTTCTTT.

In this sample, this clone turned up a few times. CDR3 in DNA: TGTGCCAGCAGTTACTCTCGGCGGGGGACCTACAATGAGCAGTTCTTC. Encoded protein: CASSYSRRGTYNEQFF. The V gene is TRBV6-2 or TRBV6-3, the J gene TRBJ2-1; 7 positions agree with TRBD2. Trimming at V came to 0 bases and at J to 2 bases, leaving 4 bases not matched to a gene. Germline values: CDR1 MNHEY, CDR2 SVGEGT. The CDR3 is 16 amino acids.

The gene calls are TRBV5-1 and TRBJ1-1; a weak D match, TRBD1 (5 bases). Germline lookup yields CDR1 SGHRS and CDR2 YFSETQ. This CDR3 comprises 16 residues. V was shortened by 0 bases and J by 1 base, with 13 bases between the two germline ends. The CDR3 is CASSLAAGTSNTEAFF. The CDR3 bases are TGCGCCAGCAGCTTGGCTGCGGGGACCTCGAACACTGAAGCTTTCTTT.

The rearrangement links TRBV28 to TRBJ1-1; D is possibly TRBD1 (5 bases). CDR3 length: 14 amino acids. Germline V lookup: CDR1 MDHEN, CDR2 SYDVKM. Trimming took off 8 bases at V and 7 bases at J, with 20 bases between the two ends. The CDR3 region has the DNA TGTGCCAGCGCTCCCGGGGGAGGCACCCTTGAAGCTTTCTTT. Translating gives CASAPGGGTLEAFF.

The rearrangement joins TRBV7-3 to TRBJ1-1; D call uncertain. Germline V gives CDR1 SGHTA, CDR2 FQGTGA. Trimming stripped 5 bases from V and 2 bases from J, with 9 bases between. This CDR3 region has 13 residues. CDR3 coding DNA: TGTGCCAGCAGCGCGTTACTCAACACTGAAGCTTTCTTT. It translates to CASSALLNTEAFF. The entire variable domain, with the rest obtained from reference TRBV7-3 and TRBJ1-1, is as follows: GAGVSQTPSNKVTEKGKYVELRCDPISGHTALYWYRQSLGQGPEFLIYFQGTGAADDSGLPNDRFFAVRPEGSVSTLKIQRTERGDSAVYLCASSALLNTEAFFGQGTRLTVV.

As to this clone: Other DNA variants within this sample encode the same CDR3. This sequence joins TRBV3-1 (or the pseudogene TRBV3-2) and TRBJ2-6; D is unclear. Germline CDR1 and CDR2: LGHDT and YNNKEL (reference sequence). This CDR3 has 13 amino acids. V was shortened by 5 bases and J by 1 base, with 3 bases between the two germline ends. This chain's CDR3 is CASSYSGANVLTF. In DNA, the CDR3 is TGTGCCAGCAGCTATTCTGGGGCCAACGTCCTGACTTTC.

The genes are TRBV27 and TRBJ2-7; 8 bases are shared with TRBD2. After removal of 6 bases from V and 3 bases from J, the junction contained 7 bases not matched to a gene. CDR1 MNHEY and CDR2 SMNVEV come from the germline V gene (reference sequence). The CDR3 runs to 14 residues. Written as DNA, the CDR3 is TGTGCCAGCAGCCCTAGCGGGTACCTCTACGAGCAGTACTTC. It yields the protein CASSPSGYLYEQYF.

The table lists this clone with a few counts. This chain uses TRBV24-1 with TRBJ2-7, with TRBD1 matching over 8 bases. CDR1 and CDR2 (germline): KGHDR, SFDVKD. This CDR3 contains 14 residues. V gave up 7 bases and J gave up 0 bases; unmatched junction bases: 4. The CDR3 loop reads CATSKQGGSYEQYF. The CDR3 DNA is TGTGCCACCAGCAAACAGGGGGGCTCCTACGAGCAGTACTTC.

The chain has TRBV7-2 and TRBJ1-2, with 7 nucleotides matching TRBD1. The CDR3 extends over 16 amino acids. The germline gives CDR1 SGHTA, CDR2 FQGNSA. J gave up 0 bases and V 3 bases, and 7 bases lay outside the gene matches. The CDR3 nucleotides read TGTGCCAGCAGCTTCCGGGACAGCGAGACTAACTATGGCTACACCTTC. It specifies CASSFRDSETNYGYTF.

V gene TRBV2 combines with J gene TRBJ2-1; 8 nucleotides match TRBD2. From germline, CDR1 is SNHLY and CDR2 FYNNEI. After removal of 4 bases from V and 6 bases from J, the junction contained 8 bases not matched to a gene. This CDR3 has 15 amino acids. This chain's CDR3 is CASSGAGGPTNEQFF. CDR3 DNA sequence: TGTGCCAGCAGTGGCGCGGGAGGCCCCACCAATGAGCAGTTCTTC.

This rearrangement joins TRBV5-6 to TRBJ1-2; unclear D gene. Trimming pared 1 base from V and 3 bases from J, leaving 7 bases between. Germline assignment: CDR1 SGHDT and CDR2 YYEEEE. CDR3 length: 13 amino acids. CDR3 region: CASSLRGDYGYTF. The CDR3 coding sequence is TGTGCCAGCAGCTTGCGGGGAGACTATGGCTACACCTTC. The complete variable domain, with remaining parts taken from reference TRBV5-6 and TRBJ1-2, reads DAGVTQSPTHLIKTRGQQVTLRCSPKSGHDTVSWYQQALGQGPQFIFQYYEEEERQRGNFPDRFSGHQFPNYSSELNVNALLLGDSALYLCASSLRGDYGYTFGSGTRLTVV.

The chain uses TRBV14 and TRBJ1-1, with a possible D match to TRBD1 (5 bases). Trimming took off 6 bases at V and 1 base at J, with 18 bases between the two ends. This CDR3 is 16 amino acids long. Germline V gene lookup returns CDR1 SGHDN and CDR2 FVKESK. The CDR3 nucleotides are TGTGCCAGCAGTCGAAGATCCGGGGGGGGGAACACTGAAGCTTTCTTT. Protein product: CASSRRSGGGNTEAFF.

The chain has TRBV5-1 and TRBJ2-2; 9 bases are shared with TRBD1. V lost 1 base to trimming and J lost 6 bases; unmatched junction nucleotides: 13. The length of the CDR3 is 18 residues. The germline CDR1 and CDR2 sequences are SGHRS and YFSETQ. The CDR3 region is CASSLKTGGGYEAGELFF. The CDR3 DNA sequence: TGCGCCAGCAGCTTGAAGACAGGGGGAGGTTATGAGGCCGGGGAGCTGTTTTTT.

The rearrangement joins TRBV9 to TRBJ2-1; 11 bases fit TRBD2. CDR1 and CDR2 from the germline V gene are SGDLS and YYNGEE. CDR3 size: 15 residues. The trim removed 4 bases at V and 8 bases at J, leaving 8 bases unmatched. The CDR3 is CASSLSGRGFDEQFF. Written as DNA, the CDR3 is TGTGCCAGCAGCCTTAGCGGGAGGGGATTCGATGAGCAGTTCTTC.

The chain couples TRBV18 to TRBJ1-4; a weak D match, TRBD1 (6 bases). Per the germline V gene, CDR1 is KGHSH and CDR2 is LQKENI. This CDR3 has 14 amino acids. Trimming stripped 3 bases from V and 7 bases from J, with 12 bases between. The CDR3 region has the DNA TGTGCCAGCTCACCCAGAGGGGGGGGTGAAAAACTGTTTTTT. This codes for CASSPRGGGEKLFF.

The chain joins TRBV19 to TRBJ2-1, with D unclear. The germline gives CDR1 LNHDA, CDR2 SQIVND (reference sequence). The CDR3 length is 14 residues. The V and J ends lost 3 bases and 5 bases respectively, with 11 bases between them. The CDR3 DNA follows: TGTGCCAGTAGTATTTTAGCATCCGACAATGAGCAGTTCTTC. Its protein product is CASSILASDNEQFF. The full variable domain, completed using reference TRBV19 and TRBJ2-1, is DGGITQSPKYLFRKEGQNVTLSCEQNLNHDAMYWYRQDPGQGLRLIYYSQIVNDFQKGDIAEGYSVSREKKESFPLTVTSAQKNPTAFYLCASSILASDNEQFFGPGTRLTVL.

This chain connects TRBV7-2 to TRBJ2-3; D possibly corresponds to TRBD2 (6 bases). Trimming pared 0 bases from V and 6 bases from J, leaving 13 bases between. CDR3 size: 15 residues. Germline CDR1 SGHTA, CDR2 FQGNSA. CDR3 DNA sequence: TGTGCCAGCAGCTTAGCGGGACTTTCCATTGATACGCAGTATTTT. Amino acids: CASSLAGLSIDTQYF.

Note on this clone: Other nucleotide sequences in the sample specify the same CDR3. The gene calls are TRBV5-4 and TRBJ1-2, with a weak D call TRBD1 (5 bases). V lost 5 bases and J lost 1, with 9 bases in between. Germline V gene data show CDR1 as SGHNT and CDR2 as YYREEE (reference sequence). The CDR3 consists of 13 residues. In DNA form, the CDR3 reads TGTGCCAGCAGTCCCGACAGTAACTATGGCTACACCTTC. Translation: CASSPDSNYGYTF.